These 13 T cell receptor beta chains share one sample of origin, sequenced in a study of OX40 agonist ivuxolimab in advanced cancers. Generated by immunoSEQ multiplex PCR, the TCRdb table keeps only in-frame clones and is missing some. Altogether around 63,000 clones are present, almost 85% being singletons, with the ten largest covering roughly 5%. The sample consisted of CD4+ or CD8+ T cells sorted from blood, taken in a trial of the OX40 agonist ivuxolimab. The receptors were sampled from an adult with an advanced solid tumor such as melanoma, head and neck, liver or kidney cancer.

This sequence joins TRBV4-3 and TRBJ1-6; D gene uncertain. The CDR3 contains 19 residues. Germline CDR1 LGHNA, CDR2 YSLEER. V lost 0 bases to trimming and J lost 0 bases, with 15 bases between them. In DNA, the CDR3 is TGCGCCAGCAGCCAAGATGTGGAACTCCTGAGCTCCTATAATTCACCCCTCCACTTT. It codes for CASSQDVELLSSYNSPLHF.

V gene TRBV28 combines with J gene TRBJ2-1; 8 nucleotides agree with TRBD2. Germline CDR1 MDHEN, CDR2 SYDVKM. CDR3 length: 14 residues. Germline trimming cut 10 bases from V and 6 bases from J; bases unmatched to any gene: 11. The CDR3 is CATTEREYGNEQFF. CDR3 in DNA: TGTGCCACCACGGAGCGGGAGTACGGCAATGAGCAGTTCTTC.

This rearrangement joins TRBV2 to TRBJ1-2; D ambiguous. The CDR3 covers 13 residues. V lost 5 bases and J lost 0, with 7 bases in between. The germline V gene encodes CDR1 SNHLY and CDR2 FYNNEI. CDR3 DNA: TGTGCCAGCAGTAGACCGCCTAACTATGGCTACACCTTC. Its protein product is CASSRPPNYGYTF.

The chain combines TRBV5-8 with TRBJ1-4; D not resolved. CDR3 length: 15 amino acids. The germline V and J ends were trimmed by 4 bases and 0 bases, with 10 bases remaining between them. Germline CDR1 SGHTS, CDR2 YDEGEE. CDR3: CASSLTRATNEKLFF. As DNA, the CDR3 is TGTGCCAGCAGCCTTACCCGTGCAACTAATGAAAAACTGTTTTTT.

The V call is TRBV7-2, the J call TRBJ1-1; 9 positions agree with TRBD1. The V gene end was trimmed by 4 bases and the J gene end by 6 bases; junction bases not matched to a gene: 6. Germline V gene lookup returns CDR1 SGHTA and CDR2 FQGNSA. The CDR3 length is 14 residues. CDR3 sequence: CASSSDRGPPEAFF. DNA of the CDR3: TGTGCCAGCAGCTCGGACAGGGGCCCTCCTGAAGCTTTCTTT.

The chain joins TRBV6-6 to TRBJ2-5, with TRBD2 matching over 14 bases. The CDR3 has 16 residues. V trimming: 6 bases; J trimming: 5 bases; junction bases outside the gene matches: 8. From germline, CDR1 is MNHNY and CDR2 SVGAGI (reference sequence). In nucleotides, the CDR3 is TGTGCCAGCAGCCGACTAGCGGGGGGGCCGGGGGAGACCCAGTACTTC. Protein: CASSRLAGGPGETQYF.

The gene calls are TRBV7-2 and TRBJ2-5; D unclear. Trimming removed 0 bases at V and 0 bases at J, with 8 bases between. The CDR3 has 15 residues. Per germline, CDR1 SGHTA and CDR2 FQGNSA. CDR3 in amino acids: CASSLAQTYQETQYF. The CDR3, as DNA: TGTGCCAGCAGCTTAGCGCAAACGTACCAAGAGACCCAGTACTTC.

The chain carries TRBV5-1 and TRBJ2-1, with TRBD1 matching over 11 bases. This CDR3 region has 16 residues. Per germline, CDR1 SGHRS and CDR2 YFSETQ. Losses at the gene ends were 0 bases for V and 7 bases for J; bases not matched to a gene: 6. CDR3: CASSLVGQGGPNEQFF. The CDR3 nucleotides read TGCGCCAGCAGCTTGGTGGGACAGGGGGGCCCTAATGAGCAGTTCTTC.

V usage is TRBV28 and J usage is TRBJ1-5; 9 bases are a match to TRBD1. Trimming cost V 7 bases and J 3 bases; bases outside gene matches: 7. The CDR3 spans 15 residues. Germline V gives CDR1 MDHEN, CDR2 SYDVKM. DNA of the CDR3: TGTGCCAGCACTTTGGGGACAGGGTACAATCAGCCCCAGCATTTT. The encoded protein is CASTLGTGYNQPQHF.

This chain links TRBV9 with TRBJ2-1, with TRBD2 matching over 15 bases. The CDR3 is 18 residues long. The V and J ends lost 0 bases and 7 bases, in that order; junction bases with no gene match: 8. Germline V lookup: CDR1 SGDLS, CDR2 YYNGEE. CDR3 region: CASSVAAGTSGRWNEQFF. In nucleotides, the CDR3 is TGTGCCAGCAGCGTAGCCGCCGGGACTAGCGGGAGGTGGAATGAGCAGTTCTTC. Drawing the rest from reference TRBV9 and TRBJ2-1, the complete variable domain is DSGVTQTPKHLITATGQRVTLRCSPRSGDLSVYWYQQSLDQGLQFLIQYYNGEERAKGNILERFSAQQFPDLHSELNLSSLELGDSALYFCASSVAAGTSGRWNEQFFGPGTRLTVL.

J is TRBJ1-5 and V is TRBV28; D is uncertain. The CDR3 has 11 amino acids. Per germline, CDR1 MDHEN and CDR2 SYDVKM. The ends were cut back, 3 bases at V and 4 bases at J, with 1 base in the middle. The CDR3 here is CASSFNQPQHF. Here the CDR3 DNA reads TGTGCCAGCAGTTTTAATCAGCCCCAGCATTTT.

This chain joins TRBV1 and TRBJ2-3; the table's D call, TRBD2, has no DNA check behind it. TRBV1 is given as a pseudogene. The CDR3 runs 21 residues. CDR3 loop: CTSSQDVEGHRASGGTDTQYF. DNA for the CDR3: TGCACCAGCAGCCAAGATGTAGAGGGGCACCGGGCTAGCGGGGGCACAGATACGCAGTATTTT.

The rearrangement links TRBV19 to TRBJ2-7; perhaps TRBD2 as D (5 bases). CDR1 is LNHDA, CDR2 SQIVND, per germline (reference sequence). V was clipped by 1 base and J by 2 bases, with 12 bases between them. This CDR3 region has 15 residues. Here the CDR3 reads CASSIGRSGTYEQYF. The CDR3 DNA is TGTGCCAGTAGTATAGGCCGCTCGGGGACCTACGAGCAGTACTTC.